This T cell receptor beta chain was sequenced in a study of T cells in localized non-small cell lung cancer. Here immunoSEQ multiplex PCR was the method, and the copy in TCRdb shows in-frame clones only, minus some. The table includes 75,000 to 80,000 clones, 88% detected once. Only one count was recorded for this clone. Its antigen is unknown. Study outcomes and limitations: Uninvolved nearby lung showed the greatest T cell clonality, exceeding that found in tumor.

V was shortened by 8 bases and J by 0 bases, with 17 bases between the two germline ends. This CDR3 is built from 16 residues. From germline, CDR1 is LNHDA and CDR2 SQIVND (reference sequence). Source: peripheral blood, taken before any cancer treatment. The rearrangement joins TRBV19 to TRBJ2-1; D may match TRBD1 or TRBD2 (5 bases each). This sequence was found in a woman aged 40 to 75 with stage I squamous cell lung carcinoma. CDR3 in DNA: TGTGCCAGTCGCAGCCCCGGGACGGCCTCCTACAATGAGCAGTTCTTC. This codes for CASRSPGTASYNEQFF.